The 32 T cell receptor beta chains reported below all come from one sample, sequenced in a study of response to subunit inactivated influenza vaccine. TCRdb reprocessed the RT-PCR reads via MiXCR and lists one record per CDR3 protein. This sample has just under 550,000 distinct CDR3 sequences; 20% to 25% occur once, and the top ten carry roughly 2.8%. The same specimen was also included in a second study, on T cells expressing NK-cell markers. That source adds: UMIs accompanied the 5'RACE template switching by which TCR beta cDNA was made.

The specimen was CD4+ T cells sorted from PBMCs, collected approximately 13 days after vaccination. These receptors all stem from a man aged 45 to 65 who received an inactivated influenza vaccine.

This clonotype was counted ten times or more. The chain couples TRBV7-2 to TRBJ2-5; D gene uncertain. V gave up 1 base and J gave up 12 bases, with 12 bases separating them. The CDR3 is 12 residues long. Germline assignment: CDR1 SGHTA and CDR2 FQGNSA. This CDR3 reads CASSLETGDKYF. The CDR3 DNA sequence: TGTGCCAGCAGCTTAGAGACCGGCGACAAGTACTTC.

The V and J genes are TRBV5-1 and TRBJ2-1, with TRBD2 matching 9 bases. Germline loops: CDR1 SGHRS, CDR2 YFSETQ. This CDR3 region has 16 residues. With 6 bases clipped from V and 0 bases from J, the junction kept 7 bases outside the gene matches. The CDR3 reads CASTQGGGASYNEQFF. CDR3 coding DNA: TGCGCCAGCACGCAAGGCGGGGGGGCCTCCTACAATGAGCAGTTCTTC.

DNA for the CDR3: TGTGCCAGCAGACGAACAGGGGCCCAACCTAATTCACCCCTCCACTTT. Protein product: CASRRTGAQPNSPLHF. The gene calls are TRBV27 and TRBJ1-6; 7 bases map to TRBD1. Per the germline V gene, CDR1 is MNHEY and CDR2 is SMNVEV (reference sequence). V lost 6 bases and J lost 6; bases outside the gene matches: 11. The CDR3 runs to 16 residues.

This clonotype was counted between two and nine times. The CDR3 protein is CASSFGARVDTQYF. The CDR3 nucleotides read TGCGCCAGCAGCTTTGGAGCTCGTGTAGATACGCAGTATTTT. This chain uses TRBV5-1 with TRBJ2-3; D not certain. The V end was cut by 2 bases, the J end by 5 bases, with 12 bases between. Looked up from germline, CDR1 is SGHRS and CDR2 is YFSETQ. This CDR3 comprises 14 residues.

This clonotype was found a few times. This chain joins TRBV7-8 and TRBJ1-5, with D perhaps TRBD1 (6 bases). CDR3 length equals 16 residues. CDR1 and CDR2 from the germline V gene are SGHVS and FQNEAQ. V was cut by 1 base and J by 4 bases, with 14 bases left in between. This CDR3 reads CASSLGGRTENQPQHF. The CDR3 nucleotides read TGTGCCAGCAGCTTAGGCGGGCGGACAGAGAATCAGCCCCAGCATTTT.

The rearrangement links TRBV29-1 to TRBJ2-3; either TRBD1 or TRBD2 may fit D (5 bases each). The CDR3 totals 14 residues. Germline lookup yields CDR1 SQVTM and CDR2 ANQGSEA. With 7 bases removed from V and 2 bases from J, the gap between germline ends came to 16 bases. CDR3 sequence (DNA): TGCAGCGCGGGGACCAAAGTGGTCACAGATACGCAGTATTTT. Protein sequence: CSAGTKVVTDTQYF.

The CDR3 region has the DNA TGTGCCAGCAGTGGGTCCACGTACACTGAAGCTTTCTTT. Translating gives CASSGSTYTEAFF. This chain links TRBV6-1 with TRBJ1-1; D gene uncertain. The germline CDR1 and CDR2 sequences are MNHNS and SASEGT. V was shortened by 4 bases and J by 3 bases, with 9 bases between the two germline ends. The CDR3 has 13 residues.

The CDR3 reads CSARVQMNTEAFF. The CDR3 DNA reads as TGCAGTGCTAGAGTCCAGATGAACACTGAAGCTTTCTTT. V and J are TRBV20-1 and TRBJ1-1; no clear D gene. CDR1 is DFQATT and CDR2 is SNEGSKA in the germline V gene (reference sequence). The CDR3 sequence is 13 residues long. Trimming pared 1 base from V and 0 bases from J, leaving 6 bases between.

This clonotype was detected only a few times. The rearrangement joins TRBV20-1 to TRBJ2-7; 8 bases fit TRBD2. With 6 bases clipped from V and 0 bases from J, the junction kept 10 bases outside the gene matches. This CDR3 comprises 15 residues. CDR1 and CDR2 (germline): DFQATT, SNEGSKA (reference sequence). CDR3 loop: CSAGTAGGPSYEQYF. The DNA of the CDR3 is TGCAGTGCAGGAACCGCGGGGGGTCCCTCCTACGAGCAGTACTTC.

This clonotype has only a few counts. The DNA of the CDR3 is TGTGCCAGCAGTTATAGGCCACAGGGCCACACTGAAGCTTTCTTT. Encoded protein: CASSYRPQGHTEAFF. V is TRBV6-2 or TRBV6-3 and J is TRBJ1-1, with D possibly being TRBD1 (6 bases). The CDR3 totals 15 residues. Trimming cost V 3 bases and J 3 bases, with 14 bases left between them. Per the germline V gene, CDR1 is MNHEY and CDR2 is SVGEGT.

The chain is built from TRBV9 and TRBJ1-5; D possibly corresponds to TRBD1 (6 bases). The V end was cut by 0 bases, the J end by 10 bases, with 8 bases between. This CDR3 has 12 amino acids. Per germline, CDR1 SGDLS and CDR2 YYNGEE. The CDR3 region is CASSVEGGPQHF. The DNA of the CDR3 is TGTGCCAGCAGCGTAGAAGGGGGACCCCAGCATTTT.

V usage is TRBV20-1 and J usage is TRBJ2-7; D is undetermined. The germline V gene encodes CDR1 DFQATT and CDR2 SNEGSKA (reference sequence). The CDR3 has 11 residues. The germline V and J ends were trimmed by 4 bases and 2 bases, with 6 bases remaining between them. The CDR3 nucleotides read TGCAGTGCTATAAAAACCTACGAGCAGTACTTC. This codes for CSAIKTYEQYF.

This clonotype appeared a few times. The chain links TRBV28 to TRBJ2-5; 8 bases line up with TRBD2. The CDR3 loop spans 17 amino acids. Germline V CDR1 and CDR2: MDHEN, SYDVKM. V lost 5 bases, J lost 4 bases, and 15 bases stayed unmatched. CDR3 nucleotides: TGTGCCAGCAGTGGTTCCGGGAGGGCCATCACGCGAGAGACCCAGTACTTC. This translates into CASSGSGRAITRETQYF.

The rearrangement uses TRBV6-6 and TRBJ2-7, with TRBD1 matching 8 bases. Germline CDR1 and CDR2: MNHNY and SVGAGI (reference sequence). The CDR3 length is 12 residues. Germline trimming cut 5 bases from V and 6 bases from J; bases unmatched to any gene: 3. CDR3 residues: CASSMTGAEQYF. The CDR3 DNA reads TGTGCCAGCAGTATGACAGGGGCCGAGCAGTACTTC.

For the CDR3, the DNA is TGCAGCGTTGAATCCTCCGGGACTAGCGGTATTAGCCCAGAGACCCAGTACTTC. Its translation: CSVESSGTSGISPETQYF. This rearrangement joins TRBV29-1 to TRBJ2-5, with 11 bases aligning to TRBD2. Germline loops: CDR1 SQVTM, CDR2 ANQGSEA. The CDR3 extends over 18 amino acids. Trimming removed 2 bases from V and 4 bases from J; junction bases left unmatched: 15.

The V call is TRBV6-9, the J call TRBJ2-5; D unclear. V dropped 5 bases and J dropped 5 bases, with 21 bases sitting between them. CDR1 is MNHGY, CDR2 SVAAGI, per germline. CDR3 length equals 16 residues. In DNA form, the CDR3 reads TGTGCCAGCAGTCTGTCAGCCCACCTCACGGAGGAGACCCAGTACTTC. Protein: CASSLSAHLTEETQYF.

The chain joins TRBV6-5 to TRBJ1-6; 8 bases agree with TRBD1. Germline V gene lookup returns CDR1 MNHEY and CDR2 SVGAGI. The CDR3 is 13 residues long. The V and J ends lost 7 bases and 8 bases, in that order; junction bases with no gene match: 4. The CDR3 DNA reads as TGTGCCAGCATGGAGACAGGGGATTCACCCCTCCACTTT. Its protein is CASMETGDSPLHF.

The CDR3 region has the DNA TGCGCCAGCAGCTTGGCCCCAGCGGGGAACAATGAGCAGTTCTTC. Protein sequence: CASSLAPAGNNEQFF. V gene TRBV5-1 combines with J gene TRBJ2-1; TRBD2 agrees at 7 bases. This CDR3 region has 15 residues. Germline loops: CDR1 SGHRS, CDR2 YFSETQ. V trimming: 0 bases; J trimming: 5 bases; junction bases outside the gene matches: 5.

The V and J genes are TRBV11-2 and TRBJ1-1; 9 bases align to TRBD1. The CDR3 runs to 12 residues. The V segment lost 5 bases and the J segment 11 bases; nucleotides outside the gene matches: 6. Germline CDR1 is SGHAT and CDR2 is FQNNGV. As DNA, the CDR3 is TGTGCCAGCAGCGTCCGGGACAGGGCTGCTTTCTTT. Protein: CASSVRDRAAFF.

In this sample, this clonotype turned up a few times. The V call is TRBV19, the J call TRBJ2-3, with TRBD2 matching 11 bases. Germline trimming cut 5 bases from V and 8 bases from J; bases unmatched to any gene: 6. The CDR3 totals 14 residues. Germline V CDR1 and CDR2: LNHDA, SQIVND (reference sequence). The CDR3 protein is CASSETSGVSTQYF. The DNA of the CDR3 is TGTGCCAGTAGTGAGACTAGCGGGGTTTCTACGCAGTATTTT.

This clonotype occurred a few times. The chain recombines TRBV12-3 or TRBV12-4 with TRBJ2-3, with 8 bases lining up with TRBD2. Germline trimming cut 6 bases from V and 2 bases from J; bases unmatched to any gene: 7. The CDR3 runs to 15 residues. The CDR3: CASSLSGAYTDTQYF. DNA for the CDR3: TGTGCCAGCAGCCTTAGCGGGGCCTACACAGATACGCAGTATTTT.

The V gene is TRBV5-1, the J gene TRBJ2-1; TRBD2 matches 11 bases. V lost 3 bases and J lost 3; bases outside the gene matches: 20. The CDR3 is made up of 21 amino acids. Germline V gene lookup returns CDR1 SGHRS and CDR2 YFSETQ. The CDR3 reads CASSSGQGQRSLAGGYNEQFF. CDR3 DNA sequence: TGCGCCAGCAGCTCGGGACAGGGCCAAAGGTCTCTAGCGGGAGGCTACAATGAGCAGTTCTTC.

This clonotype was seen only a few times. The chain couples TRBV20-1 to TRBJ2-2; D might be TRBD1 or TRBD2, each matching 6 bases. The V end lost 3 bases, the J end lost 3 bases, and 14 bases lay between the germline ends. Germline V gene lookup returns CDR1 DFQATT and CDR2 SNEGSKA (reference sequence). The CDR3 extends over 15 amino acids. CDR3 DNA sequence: TGCAGTGCTAGGGAACAGGGAGGTTACACCGGGGAGCTGTTTTTT. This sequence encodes CSAREQGGYTGELFF.

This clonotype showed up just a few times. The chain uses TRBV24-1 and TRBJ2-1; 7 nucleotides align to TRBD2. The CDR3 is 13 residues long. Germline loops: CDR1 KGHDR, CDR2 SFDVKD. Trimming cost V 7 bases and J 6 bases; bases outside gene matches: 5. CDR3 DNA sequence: TGTGCCACCAGCGAGCCGGGGGGCAATGAGCAGTTCTTC. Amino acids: CATSEPGGNEQFF.

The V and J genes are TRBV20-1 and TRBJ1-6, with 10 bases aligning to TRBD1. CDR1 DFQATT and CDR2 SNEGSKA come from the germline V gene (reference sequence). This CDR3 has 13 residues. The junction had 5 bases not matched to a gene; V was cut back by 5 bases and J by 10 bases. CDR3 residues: CSAVDRGRSPLHF. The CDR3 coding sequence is TGCAGTGCTGTCGACAGGGGGCGATCACCCCTCCACTTT.

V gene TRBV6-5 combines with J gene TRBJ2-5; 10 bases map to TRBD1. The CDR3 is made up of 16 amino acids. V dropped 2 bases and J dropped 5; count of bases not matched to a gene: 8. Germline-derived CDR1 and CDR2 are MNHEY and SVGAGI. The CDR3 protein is CASSYTPGQGTETQYF. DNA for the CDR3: TGTGCCAGCAGTTACACGCCGGGACAGGGGACGGAGACCCAGTACTTC.

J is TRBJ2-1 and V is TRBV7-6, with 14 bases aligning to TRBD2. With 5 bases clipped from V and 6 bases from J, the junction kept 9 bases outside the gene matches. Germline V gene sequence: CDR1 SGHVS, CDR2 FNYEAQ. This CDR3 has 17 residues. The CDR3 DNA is TGTGCCAGCAGCAAAAGGACTAGCGGGAGGCCAAGCAATGAGCAGTTCTTC. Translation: CASSKRTSGRPSNEQFF. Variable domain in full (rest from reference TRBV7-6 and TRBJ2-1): GAGVSQSPRYKVTKRGQDVALRCDPISGHVSLYWYRQALGQGPEFLTYFNYEAQQDKSGLPNDRFSAERPEGSISTLTIQRTEQRDSAMYRCASSKRTSGRPSNEQFFGPGTRLTVL.

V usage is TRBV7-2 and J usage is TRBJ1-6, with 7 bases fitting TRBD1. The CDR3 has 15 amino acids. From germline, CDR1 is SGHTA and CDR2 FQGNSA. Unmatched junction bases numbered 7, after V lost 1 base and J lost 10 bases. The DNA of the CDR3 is TGTGCCAGCAGCTTAGGACAGGGTGATGGCTCACCCCTCCACTTT. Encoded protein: CASSLGQGDGSPLHF.

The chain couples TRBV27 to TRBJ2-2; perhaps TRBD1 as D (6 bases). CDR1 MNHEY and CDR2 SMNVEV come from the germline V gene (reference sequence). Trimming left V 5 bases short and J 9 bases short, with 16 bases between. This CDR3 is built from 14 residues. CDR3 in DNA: TGTGCCAGCAGTACCTTTACCGGGACATGGGAGCTGTTTTTT. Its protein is CASSTFTGTWELFF.

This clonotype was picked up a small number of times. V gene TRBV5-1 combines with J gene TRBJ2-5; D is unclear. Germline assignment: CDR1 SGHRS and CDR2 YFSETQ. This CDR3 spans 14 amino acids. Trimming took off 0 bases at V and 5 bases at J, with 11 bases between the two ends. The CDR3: CASSLGRNGETQYF. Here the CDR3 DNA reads TGCGCCAGCAGCTTGGGACGAAACGGGGAGACCCAGTACTTC.

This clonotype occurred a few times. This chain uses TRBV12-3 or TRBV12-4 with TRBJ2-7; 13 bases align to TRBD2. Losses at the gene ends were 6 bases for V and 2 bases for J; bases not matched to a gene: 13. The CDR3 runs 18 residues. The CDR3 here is CASRPRLAGGYKAYEQYF. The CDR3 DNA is TGTGCCAGCAGGCCCCGACTAGCGGGGGGATATAAAGCCTACGAGCAGTACTTC.

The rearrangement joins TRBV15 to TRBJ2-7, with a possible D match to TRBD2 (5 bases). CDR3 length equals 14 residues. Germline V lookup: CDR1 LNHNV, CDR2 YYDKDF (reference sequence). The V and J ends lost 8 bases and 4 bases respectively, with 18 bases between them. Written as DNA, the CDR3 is TGTGCCACCGAACACCCCGGGGTCTCGTACGAGCAGTACTTC. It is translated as CATEHPGVSYEQYF.